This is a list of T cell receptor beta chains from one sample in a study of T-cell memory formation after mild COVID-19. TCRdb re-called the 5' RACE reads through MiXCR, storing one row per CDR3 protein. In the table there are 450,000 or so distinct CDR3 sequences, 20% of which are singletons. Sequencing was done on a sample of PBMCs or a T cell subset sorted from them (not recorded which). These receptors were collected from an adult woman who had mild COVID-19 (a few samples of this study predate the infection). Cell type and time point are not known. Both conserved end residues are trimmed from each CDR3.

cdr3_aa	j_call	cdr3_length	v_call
ASSLAGTHEQY	TRBJ2-7	11	TRBV12-3/TRBV12-4
ASSISPQGGNQPQH	TRBJ1-5	14	TRBV19
ASSSRTGGVLSSYNEQF	TRBJ2-1	17	TRBV7-6
ASSLDSLGVSV	TRBJ2-1	11	TRBV5-1
ASSLVWGTHNEQF	TRBJ2-1	13	TRBV7-9
ASSLDGLAQY	TRBJ2-3	10	TRBV7-6
ASSEGTYYSNQPQH	TRBJ1-5	14	TRBV6-1
ASSAQGQGAADTQY	TRBJ2-3	14	TRBV9
ASSKPRDRAYGYT	TRBJ1-2	13	TRBV6-6
ASSLQGMATGELF	TRBJ2-2	13	TRBV19
ASSQLMNTEAF	TRBJ1-1	11	TRBV4-1